This T cell receptor (beta chain) came from a study of T cells in Graves' hyperthyroidism and ophthalmopathy. Study information: Peripheral blood sampling occurred at initial diagnosis, before any treatment. Notes on the study in general: Most clonotypes expanded in the thyroid (above 0.001) were also present in blood.

The CDR3 has 13 amino acids. Losses at the gene ends were 5 bases for V and 6 bases for J; bases not matched to a gene: 7. Germline CDR1 reads SGHNT; CDR2 reads YYREEE (reference sequence). This clonotype was observed a few times. Antigen unknown. Template material for amplifying TCR beta CDR3 regions consisted of RNA transcripts. Primed by the HTBI set, a first-round RT-PCR was run on the TCR CDR3. TCRdb re-called the multiplex PCR reads through MiXCR, storing one row per CDR3 protein. The sample yields a few hundred thousand distinct CDR3 sequences, approximately 16% seen once. Isolation of PBMCs was performed on 8.5 to 10 ml fresh peripheral blood.

The receptor was derived from a woman between 35 and 50 years old with Graves' ophthalmopathy. Sequences were obtained from blood. The chain is built from TRBV5-4 and TRBJ1-1, with TRBD1 identical over 7 bases. This CDR3 reads CASRSQGLAEAFF. The CDR3 DNA follows: TGTGCCAGCAGATCACAGGGGCTGGCTGAAGCTTTCTTT.